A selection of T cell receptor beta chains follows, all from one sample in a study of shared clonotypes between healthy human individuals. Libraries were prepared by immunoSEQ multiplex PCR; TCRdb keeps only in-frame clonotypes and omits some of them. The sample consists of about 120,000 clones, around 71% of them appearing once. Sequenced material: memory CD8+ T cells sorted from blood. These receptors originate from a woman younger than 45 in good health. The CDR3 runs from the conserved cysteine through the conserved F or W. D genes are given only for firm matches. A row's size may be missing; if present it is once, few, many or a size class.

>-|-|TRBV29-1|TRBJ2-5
TGCAGCGGGAAGGTGGGGTCTGAGACCCAGTACTTC
CSGKVGSETQYF
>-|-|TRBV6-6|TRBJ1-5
TGTGCCAGCTCAAGAGTAGGTCAGCCCCAGCATTTT
CASSRVGQPQHF
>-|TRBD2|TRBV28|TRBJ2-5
TGTGCCAGCACTGATGCGGGTACTAGCGCAGAGACCCAGTACTTC
CASTDAGTSAETQYF
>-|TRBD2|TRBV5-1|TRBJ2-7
TGCGCCAGCAGCACAGGGACTAGCGAGACCTACGAGCAGTACTTC
CASSTGTSETYEQYF
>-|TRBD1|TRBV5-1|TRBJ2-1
TGCGCCAGCAGCCGAGACAGGGTGGCCTACAATGAGCAGTTCTTC
CASSRDRVAYNEQFF
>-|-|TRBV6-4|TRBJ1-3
TGTGCCAGCAGTTACCGGACAGACGATTATGGAAACACCATATATTTT
CASSYRTDDYGNTIYF
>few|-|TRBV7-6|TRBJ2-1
TGTGCCAGCACGGCAGAACTGGGTGGGGGGCGTGAGCAGTTCTTC
CASTAELGGGREQFF
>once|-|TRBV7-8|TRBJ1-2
TGTGCCAGCAGCTTACGTCCTCGGGTTTATGGCTACACCTTC
CASSLRPRVYGYTF
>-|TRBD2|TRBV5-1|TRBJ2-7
TGCGCCAGCAGCTTGGATGGGACTAGCGGTCCCTACGAGCAGTACTTC
CASSLDGTSGPYEQYF
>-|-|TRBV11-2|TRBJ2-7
TGTGCCAGCAGCGAAGTCTACGAGCAGTACTTC
CASSEVYEQYF
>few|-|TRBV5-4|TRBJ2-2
TGTGCCAGCAGCTTTACAGGGACCGGGGAGCTGTTTTTT
CASSFTGTGELFF
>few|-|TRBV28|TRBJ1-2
TGTGCCAGCAGTTTACCCATGGTCACTGGCTACACCTTC
CASSLPMVTGYTF
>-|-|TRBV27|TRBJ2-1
TGTGCCAGCAGTTCAACAAGCGGTAGCTCCTACAATGAGCAGTTCTTC
CASSSTSGSSYNEQFF
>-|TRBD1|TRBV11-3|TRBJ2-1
TGTGCCAGCAGCCGAAGGGACAGGGGGCGCACTGAGCAGTTCTTC
CASSRRDRGRTEQFF
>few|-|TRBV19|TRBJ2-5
TGTGCCAGTAGTACCACCGGGATGAAGTCGTCGGCCCAGTACTTC
CASSTTGMKSSAQYF
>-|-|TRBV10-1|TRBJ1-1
TGCGCCAGCAGTCAGGCCTATACGGGATCTGAAGCTTTCTTT
CASSQAYTGSEAFF
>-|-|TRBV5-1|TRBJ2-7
TGCGCCAGCAGCGTCGGCAGCTACGAGCAGTACTTC
CASSVGSYEQYF
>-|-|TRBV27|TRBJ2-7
TGTGCCAGCAGTGAGCTTAGTAACGCGAATTACGAGCAGTACTTC
CASSELSNANYEQYF
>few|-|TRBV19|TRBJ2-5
TGTGCCAGTAGTATTTGGAGCAAAGAGACCCAGTACTTC
CASSIWSKETQYF
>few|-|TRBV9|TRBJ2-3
TGTGCCAGCAGCGTAGATGTGGGAGGAACAGATACGCAGTATTTT
CASSVDVGGTDTQYF
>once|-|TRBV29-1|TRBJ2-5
TGCAGCGTTTGGGGAGGTGGGACAGTCTCTTCCGGGGAGACCCAGTACTTC
CSVWGGGTVSSGETQYF
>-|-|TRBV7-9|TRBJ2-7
TGTGCCAGCAGCTTAGAATCTAGTGTCGAGCAGTACTTC
CASSLESSVEQYF
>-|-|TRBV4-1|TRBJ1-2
TGCGCCAGCAGCCAAGTAAAAGGCCGTTCAACGGACTATGGCTACACCTTC
CASSQVKGRSTDYGYTF
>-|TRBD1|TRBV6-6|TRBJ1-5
TGTGCCAGCAGGACAGGGGGGGAGGGCAACCAGCCCCAGCATTTT
CASRTGGEGNQPQHF
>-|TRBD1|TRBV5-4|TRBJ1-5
TGTGCCAGCAGCCACGAGGGACAGCCTAATCAGCCCCAGCATTTT
CASSHEGQPNQPQHF
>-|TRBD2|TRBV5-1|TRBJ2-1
TGCGCCAGCAGCTTGGGACTAGCTTACAATGAGCAGTTCTTC
CASSLGLAYNEQFF
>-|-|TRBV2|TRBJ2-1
TGTGCCAGCAAGGGGGCGGGGGAGCAGTTCTTC
CASKGAGEQFF